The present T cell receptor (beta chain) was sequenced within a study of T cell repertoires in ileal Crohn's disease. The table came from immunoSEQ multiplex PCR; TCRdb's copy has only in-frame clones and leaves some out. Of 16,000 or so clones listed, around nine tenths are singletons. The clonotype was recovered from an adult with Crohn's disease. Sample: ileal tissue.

DNA for the CDR3: TGTGCCAGCAGCTCGTCAGGGGGCAGAGATACGCAGTATTTT. It specifies CASSSSGGRDTQYF. The rearrangement links TRBV11-2 to TRBJ2-3, with 8 bases fitting TRBD1. The CDR3 extends over 14 amino acids. V was pared by 4 bases and J by 5 bases, with 5 bases of the junction left unmatched. Looked up from germline, CDR1 is SGHAT and CDR2 is FQNNGV.